The 18 T cell receptor beta chains below all came from one sample that was sequenced in a study of response to subunit inactivated influenza vaccine. Using its own MiXCR run on the RT-PCR reads, TCRdb lists one record per CDR3 protein. This sample has around 540,000 distinct CDR3 sequences, with around 11% found just once. The sample here was PBMCs from blood, taken on the day of vaccination. Receptor source: a man in his fifties who received an inactivated influenza vaccine.

The sample holds a few counts of this clonotype. The chain employs TRBV7-8 and TRBJ2-1; 8 positions match TRBD2. Germline loops: CDR1 SGHVS, CDR2 FQNEAQ. The CDR3 runs 15 residues. With V trimmed by 5 bases and J by 4 bases, 7 bases remained unmatched. The CDR3 sequence: CASSKEGLVYNEQFF. The CDR3, as DNA: TGTGCCAGCAGCAAAGAGGGACTAGTGTACAATGAGCAGTTCTTC.

This clonotype was observed once. V usage is TRBV21-1 and J usage is TRBJ2-1; the table's TRBD2 call for D was not verified on the DNA. TRBV21-1 is classified as a pseudogene. The CDR3 totals 14 residues. The CDR3 DNA follows: TGTGCCAGGAGCAAAGGAGCGGGAGGGAATGAGCAGTTCTTC. This translates into CARSKGAGGNEQFF.

The chain combines TRBV19 with TRBJ2-7; tentatively, D is TRBD1 (6 bases). V lost 4 bases to trimming and J lost 3 bases, with 10 bases between them. The CDR3 spans 13 residues. The germline CDR1 and CDR2 sequences are LNHDA and SQIVND (reference sequence). CDR3 residues: CASSKGTYYEQYF. As DNA, the CDR3 is TGTGCCAGTAGTAAGGGGACATACTACGAGCAGTACTTC.

The chain links TRBV5-1 to TRBJ2-5, with a possible D match to TRBD2 (7 bases). The CDR3 covers 17 residues. Germline loops: CDR1 SGHRS, CDR2 YFSETQ. Trimming shortened V by 4 bases and J by 2 bases, and 21 bases separated the two germline ends. Here the CDR3 reads CASSPGGGAGVQETQYF. The DNA of the CDR3 is TGCGCCAGCAGCCCCGGCGGGGGCGCGGGAGTACAAGAGACCCAGTACTTC. Drawing the rest from reference TRBV5-1 and TRBJ2-5, the complete variable domain is KAGVTQTPRYLIKTRGQQVTLSCSPISGHRSVSWYQQTPGQGLQFLFEYFSETQRNKGNFPGRFSGRQFSNSRSEMNVSTLELGDSALYLCASSPGGGAGVQETQYFGPGTRLLVL.

V usage is TRBV7-8 and J usage is TRBJ2-3, with 8 bases identical to TRBD1. V lost 4 bases to trimming and J lost 3 bases; unmatched junction nucleotides: 9. Germline lookup yields CDR1 SGHVS and CDR2 FQNEAQ. The CDR3 consists of 16 residues. CDR3 nucleotide sequence: TGTGCCAGCAGCTACGGACAGGGCGTTTTGACAGATACGCAGTATTTT. Translating gives CASSYGQGVLTDTQYF.

This chain links TRBV5-1 with TRBJ1-6, with TRBD1 matching 7 bases. The CDR3 has 14 residues. The V gene's germline CDR1 is SGHRS and CDR2 YFSETQ. The J segment lost 10 bases and the V segment lost 0 bases, leaving 4 bases of the junction unmatched. CDR3 protein: CASSLARGSSPLHF. CDR3 bases: TGCGCCAGCAGCTTGGCCAGGGGGTCCTCACCCCTCCACTTT.

On this clonotype itself: A single base separates this from a much larger clone, so it may be a read error. This rearrangement joins TRBV9 to TRBJ2-7; D could derive from TRBD1 or TRBD2 (7 bases each). CDR1 is SGDLS and CDR2 is YYNGEE in the germline V gene. The CDR3 is made up of 15 amino acids. The CDR3 bases are TGTGCCAGCAGCCCAGGGGGAGGGAATGACTACGAGCAGCACTTC. As protein: CASSPGGGNDYEQHF.

This clonotype was seen many times. The genes are TRBV20-1 and TRBJ2-3; no firm D call. V was pared by 3 bases and J by 0 bases, with 13 bases between. There are 15 residues in the CDR3. Looked up from germline, CDR1 is DFQATT and CDR2 is SNEGSKA (reference sequence). CDR3 in DNA: TGCAGTGCTAGCCCGTTCGCTGGGAGCACAGATACGCAGTATTTT. The encoded protein is CSASPFAGSTDTQYF.

The CDR3 DNA reads as TGTGCCACCCCCGGACAGGGATTAGCTGATACGCAGTATTTT. Translated, it gives CATPGQGLADTQYF. This chain links TRBV24-1 with TRBJ2-3; 8 bases line up with TRBD1. The germline V gene has CDR1 KGHDR and CDR2 SFDVKD. The CDR3 runs to 14 residues. J lost 6 bases, V lost 9 bases, and 10 bases had no gene match.

The V gene is TRBV5-6, the J gene TRBJ1-1; TRBD1 aligns across 9 bases. The CDR3 is made up of 18 amino acids. From germline, CDR1 is SGHDT and CDR2 YYEEEE. Germline trimming cut 5 bases from V and 0 bases from J; bases unmatched to any gene: 14. The CDR3 sequence: CASSSGQGRILMNTEAFF. In nucleotides, the CDR3 is TGTGCCAGCAGTTCTGGACAGGGGCGAATTCTTATGAACACTGAAGCTTTCTTT.

This chain connects TRBV12-3 or TRBV12-4 to TRBJ2-1; D possibly corresponds to TRBD1 (5 bases). Trimming cost V 3 bases and J 9 bases, with 21 bases left between them. The CDR3 runs 16 residues. CDR3 region: CASSFNQAGYLGEQFF. CDR3 coding DNA: TGTGCCAGCAGTTTTAATCAGGCAGGGTATTTAGGTGAGCAGTTCTTC.

This clonotype was observed a handful of times. The CDR3 reads CASRRGGQPSYEQYF. The CDR3 DNA follows: TGCGCCAGCAGGCGGGGGGGCCAGCCATCCTACGAGCAGTACTTC. The rearrangement uses TRBV5-1 and TRBJ2-7; TRBD2 aligns across 9 bases. The junction had 7 bases not matched to a gene; V was cut back by 5 bases and J by 1 base. The length of the CDR3 is 15 residues. From germline, CDR1 is SGHRS and CDR2 YFSETQ.

The chain links TRBV5-1 to TRBJ2-5, with a tentative D call TRBD1 (6 bases). CDR3 length: 16 residues. CDR1 is SGHRS and CDR2 is YFSETQ in the germline V gene. Trimming removed 4 bases from V and 3 bases from J, with 19 bases in between. CDR3 DNA: TGCGCCAGCAGCAAAATACCGGGACATACGGAAGAGACCCAGTACTTC. It translates to CASSKIPGHTEETQYF.

CDR3 nucleotides: TGTGCCAGCAGCCCCCGGACAGGGGAAGACGCTTTCTTT. This sequence encodes CASSPRTGEDAFF. The chain is built from TRBV7-9 and TRBJ1-1; TRBD1 agrees at 9 bases. Per the germline V gene, CDR1 is SEHNR and CDR2 is FQNEAQ (reference sequence). The length of the CDR3 is 13 residues. The J segment lost 11 bases and the V segment lost 5 bases, leaving 9 bases of the junction unmatched.

This sequence joins TRBV7-2 and TRBJ2-1; 9 bases agree with TRBD2. This CDR3 spans 16 amino acids. Germline V CDR1 and CDR2: SGHTA, FQGNSA. After removal of 2 bases from V and 6 bases from J, the junction contained 8 bases not matched to a gene. CDR3 in DNA: TGTGCCAGCAGCTTAAGGAGCGGGAGGTCCGCCAATGAGCAGTTCTTC. Amino acids: CASSLRSGRSANEQFF.

The rearrangement links TRBV6-1 to TRBJ1-1; tentatively, D is TRBD1 (5 bases). CDR1 and CDR2 (germline): MNHNS, SASEGT. V lost 7 bases and J 0 bases, leaving 15 bases between the germline ends. The CDR3 totals 15 residues. In DNA, the CDR3 is TGTGCCAGCAAGGTGGACAAGTGGGTGAACACTGAAGCTTTCTTT. Protein product: CASKVDKWVNTEAFF.

This clonotype was seen a handful of times. The V gene is TRBV7-2, the J gene TRBJ1-1; 8 bases are a match to TRBD1. The J segment lost 4 bases and the V segment lost 6 bases, leaving 7 bases of the junction unmatched. The CDR3 spans 14 residues. Germline CDR1 SGHTA, CDR2 FQGNSA. The CDR3 DNA sequence: TGTGCCAGCAGGGACAGGGTTGGAGGCACTGAAGCTTTCTTT. It codes for CASRDRVGGTEAFF.

As for this clonotype: The junction departs from the called germline gene at one end, perhaps through a read error. V gene TRBV12-3 or TRBV12-4 combines with J gene TRBJ1-3, with a weak D call TRBD1 (6 bases). The CDR3 is 13 amino acids. CDR3 nucleotide sequence: TGTGCCACCAGTTGGGGGCCCGGAAACACCATATATTTT. It yields the protein CATSWGPGNTIYF.